The 27 T cell receptor beta chains below come from one sample, sequenced in a study of blood T cell repertoires in COVID-19. Measured with immunoSEQ multiplex PCR; TCRdb has only the in-frame clones, and not every one. The sample holds around 450,000 clones, roughly 89% seen once. Material for sequencing was peripheral blood. All receptors come from a woman aged 25 to 45 with acute or convalescent COVID-19.

V is TRBV7-9 and J is TRBJ2-5; 8 nucleotides match TRBD1. Germline V gene sequence: CDR1 SEHNR, CDR2 FQNEAQ (reference sequence). The CDR3 spans 16 residues. V was pared by 3 bases and J by 3 bases, with 9 bases of the junction left unmatched. Here the CDR3 DNA reads TGTGCCAGCAGCTTGGAGAAGGACAGGGCCGAAGAGACCCAGTACTTC. This codes for CASSLEKDRAEETQYF.

The genes are TRBV10-3 and TRBJ1-2; 9 bases map to TRBD1. The CDR3 has 14 amino acids. In germline, CDR1 is ENHRY, CDR2 SYGVKD. The trim removed 1 base at V and 4 bases at J, leaving 1 base unmatched. CDR3 loop: CAISELGQGYGYTF. The CDR3 bases are TGTGCCATCAGTGAGTTGGGACAGGGCTATGGCTACACCTTC.

V and J are TRBV6-5 and TRBJ2-5; TRBD1 matches 9 bases. From germline, CDR1 is MNHEY and CDR2 SVGAGI. Germline trimming cut 10 bases from V and 5 bases from J; bases unmatched to any gene: 11. There are 14 residues in the CDR3. CDR3 sequence (DNA): TGTGCCACGACTAGGACAGGGGTTCGGGAGACCCAGTACTTC. Amino acid sequence: CATTRTGVRETQYF.

The rearrangement joins TRBV19 to TRBJ1-5, with TRBD1 matching over 8 bases. The CDR3 sequence is 15 residues long. The germline V gene encodes CDR1 LNHDA and CDR2 SQIVND (reference sequence). The J segment lost 7 bases and the V segment lost 5 bases, leaving 10 bases of the junction unmatched. CDR3 protein: CASSPLRGQRQPQHF. In DNA, the CDR3 is TGTGCCAGTAGTCCCCTCAGGGGGCAACGGCAGCCCCAGCATTTT.

The chain employs TRBV5-6 and TRBJ2-1; 8 bases agree with TRBD1. The CDR3 spans 17 residues. Germline V gene data show CDR1 as SGHDT and CDR2 as YYEEEE. Trimming took 0 bases from V and 4 from J; bases not matched to a gene: 9. The CDR3 sequence is CASSLALSGQGYNEQFF. The CDR3 nucleotides read TGTGCCAGCAGCTTGGCCCTCTCCGGACAGGGTTACAATGAGCAGTTCTTC.

This clone was seen a few times. The genes are TRBV6-5 and TRBJ1-2; possible D gene TRBD1, 5 bases. V lost 5 bases and J 13 bases, leaving 14 bases between the germline ends. The CDR3 is 11 residues long. The germline CDR1 and CDR2 sequences are MNHEY and SVGAGI. The CDR3 nucleotides are TGTGCCAGCAGTAACCAGGGATGGGTCACCTTC. Its translation is CASSNQGWVTF.

The CDR3 loop reads CASSSGKGGELFF. The CDR3 coding sequence is TGTGCCAGCAGTTCAGGGAAGGGCGGGGAGCTGTTTTTT. The rearrangement joins TRBV28 to TRBJ2-2; D perhaps matches TRBD1 (5 bases). CDR1 is MDHEN, CDR2 SYDVKM, per germline. V was clipped by 4 bases and J by 7 bases, with 10 bases between them. This CDR3 contains 13 residues.

This clone was seen a handful of times. The J gene is TRBJ2-7, the V gene TRBV4-2, with D hard to call. Looked up from germline, CDR1 is LGHNA and CDR2 is YNFKEQ. The CDR3 is 14 residues long. V was trimmed by 0 bases and J by 7 bases, leaving 13 bases between them. The CDR3 DNA is TGTGCCAGCAGCCAAGATGCAGGCCCCAGGGAGCAGTACTTC. This gives the protein CASSQDAGPREQYF.

The V call is TRBV11-2, the J call TRBJ2-7, with D unresolved. V was shortened by 1 base and J by 2 bases, with 9 bases between the two germline ends. CDR1 is SGHAT, CDR2 FQNNGV, per germline. The CDR3 has 14 residues. Here the CDR3 DNA reads TGTGCCAGCAGCTTAGTTTCAGTAACCTACGAGCAGTACTTC. This gives the protein CASSLVSVTYEQYF.

The chain has TRBV10-3 and TRBJ2-2; 13 nucleotides match TRBD2. V dropped 3 bases and J dropped 5; count of bases not matched to a gene: 12. CDR1 is ENHRY and CDR2 is SYGVKD in the germline V gene. CDR3 length: 19 residues. CDR3: CAISDILAGGQSRTGELFF. The CDR3 coding sequence is TGTGCCATCAGTGACATACTAGCGGGGGGGCAATCCCGGACCGGGGAGCTGTTTTTT.

V gene TRBV9 combines with J gene TRBJ1-3, with unresolved D. CDR1 is SGDLS and CDR2 is YYNGEE in the germline V gene. This CDR3 region has 16 residues. The V end was cut by 0 bases, the J end by 4 bases, with 14 bases between. CDR3 amino acids: CASSVDLYSGGNTIYF. CDR3 nucleotides: TGTGCCAGCAGCGTAGACTTATACTCGGGGGGAAACACCATATATTTT. Full variable domain (outside the CDR3, taken from reference TRBV9 and TRBJ1-3): DSGVTQTPKHLITATGQRVTLRCSPRSGDLSVYWYQQSLDQGLQFLIQYYNGEERAKGNILERFSAQQFPDLHSELNLSSLELGDSALYFCASSVDLYSGGNTIYFGEGSWLTVV.

This clone was picked up one time. V gene TRBV5-4 combines with J gene TRBJ1-1, with 8 bases matching TRBD1. The germline V gene has CDR1 SGHNT and CDR2 YYREEE (reference sequence). The CDR3 is 15 residues long. Trimming cost V 2 bases and J 1 base; bases outside gene matches: 4. CDR3 nucleotide sequence: TGTGCCAGCAGCTTCCGGGACAGGCCGAACACTGAAGCTTTCTTT. Translated, it gives CASSFRDRPNTEAFF.

The chain employs TRBV7-2 and TRBJ2-4, with D possibly matching TRBD2 (7 bases). The germline V gene has CDR1 SGHTA and CDR2 FQGNSA. V was trimmed by 1 base and J by 9 bases, leaving 25 bases between them. This CDR3 comprises 18 residues. The CDR3, as DNA: TGTGCCAGCAGCTTAGAGGGGAGTGGGGGGGCGGCCGCGAGCATTCAGTACTTC. This encodes CASSLEGSGGAAASIQYF.

V and J are TRBV21-1 and TRBJ1-4; the D call in the table, TRBD1, was not verified against the DNA. TRBV21-1 is a documented pseudogene. This CDR3 has 15 residues. The CDR3 bases are TGTGCCAGCAGCAAAGCGGGGCGCCAAAATGAAAAACTGTTTTTT. As protein: CASSKAGRQNEKLFF.

This chain uses TRBV5-1 with TRBJ2-2; a possible D gene is TRBD2 (5 bases). From germline, CDR1 is SGHRS and CDR2 YFSETQ. V lost 2 bases and J lost 5, with 10 bases in between. The CDR3 totals 14 residues. CDR3 in DNA: TGCGCCAGCAGCTTCTGGGGAGATACCGGGGAGCTGTTTTTT. Residues: CASSFWGDTGELFF.

The chain uses TRBV9 and TRBJ2-7; weak D call: TRBD2 (6 bases). Trimming removed 0 bases from V and 5 bases from J, with 18 bases in between. CDR3 size: 16 residues. Germline CDR1 and CDR2: SGDLS and YYNGEE. The CDR3 spells CASSVGGRGFAHEQYF. The DNA of the CDR3 is TGTGCCAGCAGCGTAGGCGGGCGGGGATTCGCCCACGAGCAGTACTTC.

The chain combines TRBV4-1 with TRBJ2-1; 7 bases align to TRBD1. Germline V gene lookup returns CDR1 MGHRA and CDR2 YSYEKL. The CDR3 is made up of 15 amino acids. Losses at the gene ends were 4 bases for V and 9 bases for J; bases not matched to a gene: 12. Written as DNA, the CDR3 is TGCGCCAGCAGCCTCCGGACAGGTGGGATCGGTGAGCAGTTCTTC. Translating gives CASSLRTGGIGEQFF.

This CDR3 is CASSQAYQETQYF. The CDR3 nucleotides read TGCGCCAGCAGCCAAGCGTACCAAGAGACCCAGTACTTC. J is TRBJ2-5 and V is TRBV4-1; D unresolved. Deletions cut 1 base from V and 0 bases from J, with 3 bases between. This CDR3 contains 13 residues. Germline V gene data show CDR1 as MGHRA and CDR2 as YSYEKL.

This clone was recorded once. This chain links TRBV14 with TRBJ2-1; 14 bases match TRBD2. With V trimmed by 3 bases and J by 0 bases, 4 bases remained unmatched. The CDR3 length is 18 residues. Germline CDR1 SGHDN, CDR2 FVKESK. The CDR3 here is CASSQGTSGGPSYNEQFF. The CDR3 coding sequence is TGTGCCAGCAGCCAGGGGACTAGCGGGGGACCCTCCTACAATGAGCAGTTCTTC.

The genes are TRBV5-4 and TRBJ2-7, with 11 bases identical to TRBD1. CDR1 and CDR2 (germline): SGHNT, YYREEE (reference sequence). V shed 2 bases and J 9 bases; nucleotides not matched to a gene: 13. This CDR3 spans 16 amino acids. DNA for the CDR3: TGTGCCAGCAGCTTTATTTCCGGGACAGGGGGAAAAGTGCAGTACTTC. Translated, it gives CASSFISGTGGKVQYF.

The gene calls are TRBV4-1 and TRBJ1-5; 8 bases agree with TRBD1. The CDR3 length is 16 residues. V was clipped by 3 bases and J by 4 bases; unmatched bases: 8. The germline CDR1 and CDR2 sequences are MGHRA and YSYEKL. The CDR3: CASSQVTGGINQPQHF. The CDR3 DNA follows: TGCGCCAGCAGCCAGGTCACAGGGGGTATAAATCAGCCCCAGCATTTT.

This sequence joins TRBV6-6 and TRBJ1-2; TRBD1 agrees at 8 bases. From germline, CDR1 is MNHNY and CDR2 SVGAGI (reference sequence). J gave up 3 bases and V 0 bases, and 6 bases lay outside the gene matches. This CDR3 is 16 amino acids long. The CDR3 loop reads CASSYSDGQGDYGYTF. The CDR3 nucleotides are TGTGCCAGCAGTTACTCTGACGGACAGGGCGACTATGGCTACACCTTC.

The chain couples TRBV5-4 to TRBJ1-2; D might be TRBD1 (5 bases). There are 12 residues in the CDR3. Trimming shortened V by 2 bases and J by 8 bases, and 10 bases separated the two germline ends. Germline loops: CDR1 SGHNT, CDR2 YYREEE (reference sequence). The CDR3 coding sequence is TGTGCCAGCAGCTTTGGCGGGGGGGGCTACACCTTC. The encoded protein is CASSFGGGGYTF. The full variable domain, rest sourced from reference TRBV5-4 and TRBJ1-2, is ETGVTQSPTHLIKTRGQQVTLRCSSQSGHNTVSWYQQALGQGPQFIFQYYREEENGRGNFPPRFSGLQFPNYSSELNVNALELDDSALYLCASSFGGGGYTFGSGTRLTVV.

This chain connects TRBV11-2 to TRBJ2-5, with D tentatively TRBD2 (8 bases). Deletions cut 1 base from V and 5 bases from J, with 14 bases between. CDR3 length equals 15 residues. Germline V gene lookup returns CDR1 SGHAT and CDR2 FQNNGV. The CDR3 is CASSLGQGGGETQYF. The CDR3 DNA follows: TGTGCCAGCAGCTTAGGACAGGGCGGGGGGGAGACCCAGTACTTC. The whole variable domain, remainder taken from reference TRBV11-2 and TRBJ2-5, is EAGVAQSPRYKIIEKRQSVAFWCNPISGHATLYWYQQILGQGPKLLIQFQNNGVVDDSQLPKDRFSAERLKGVDSTLKIQPAKLEDSAVYLCASSLGQGGGETQYFGPGTRLLVL.

J is TRBJ2-7 and V is TRBV7-2; 7 bases map to TRBD2. CDR3 length: 15 residues. Germline V CDR1 and CDR2: SGHTA, FQGNSA. V trimming: 3 bases; J trimming: 4 bases; junction bases outside the gene matches: 9. The CDR3 sequence is CASSFFGGGEYEQYF. In nucleotides, the CDR3 is TGTGCCAGCAGCTTTTTTGGGGGAGGGGAATACGAGCAGTACTTC.

The V gene is TRBV29-1, the J gene TRBJ2-6; 8 nucleotides line up with TRBD1. Trimming took 4 bases from V and 3 from J; bases not matched to a gene: 11. Looked up from germline, CDR1 is SQVTM and CDR2 is ANQGSEA. This CDR3 is 17 amino acids long. The CDR3 spells CSVATGGKLGGANVLTF. The CDR3 bases are TGCAGCGTTGCAACAGGGGGGAAATTAGGTGGGGCCAACGTCCTGACTTTC. The full variable domain, completed using reference TRBV29-1 and TRBJ2-6, is SAVISQKPSRDICQRGTSLTIQCQVDSQVTMMFWYRQQPGQSLTLIATANQGSEATYESGFVIDKFPISRPNLTFSTLTVSNMSPEDSSIYLCSVATGGKLGGANVLTFGAGSRLTVL.

This chain joins TRBV6-5 and TRBJ2-7; the D is unclear. The germline gives CDR1 MNHEY, CDR2 SVGAGI. The length of the CDR3 is 13 residues. Trimming removed 7 bases from V and 0 bases from J, with 10 bases in between. CDR3 in DNA: TGTGCCAGCATGGAGCTGGGCTCCTACGAGCAGTACTTC. It yields the protein CASMELGSYEQYF.